This entry is about one TCR beta chain. The sample is drawn from a study of patients and donors after allogeneic stem cell transplantation. MiXCR, applied by TCRdb to the RT-PCR reads, yields one record per CDR3 protein. The table shows 200,000 to 250,000 distinct CDR3 sequences, with 12% to 15% occurring only once. V gave up 4 bases and J gave up 3 bases, with 12 bases separating them. Germline CDR1 MNHEY, CDR2 SVGAGI. The CDR3 spans 14 residues. The sequenced sample was blood, either unsorted or a sorted T cell fraction (not recorded which). The TCR originated in a human donor who was either an allogeneic HSCT recipient or a stem cell or donor lymphocyte infusion donor (not recorded which). It is not recorded whose cells these are; they may come from a transplant donor. The chain has TRBV6-5 and TRBJ2-5; D is possibly TRBD1 (6 bases). CDR3 in amino acids: CASSSLDREETQYF. CDR3 DNA sequence: TGTGCCAGCAGTTCCCTGGACAGAGAAGAGACCCAGTACTTC.